This T cell receptor (beta chain) was identified during a study of T cells in Graves' hyperthyroidism and ophthalmopathy. Germline assignment: CDR1 MGHRA and CDR2 YSYEKL. The CDR3 extends over 15 amino acids. V was pared by 0 bases and J by 1 base, with 9 bases between. RNA transcripts yielded amplified TCR beta CDR3 regions. Initially, a first-round RT-PCR of the TCR CDR3 employed the HTBI primer set. TCRdb re-called the multiplex PCR reads with MiXCR, one entry per CDR3 protein. This table has about 420,000 distinct CDR3 sequences, 15% to 19% appearing once. Whole-study findings and limits: A model using 13 V-J features told ophthalmopathy apart from stable hyperthyroidism.

This clonotype was observed many times. Its cognate antigen is unknown. Every diagnosis used clinical symptoms, serum thyroxine and TRAb, thyroid ultrasound and orbital computed tomography. The rearrangement joins TRBV4-1 to TRBJ1-1; no reliable D call. The sample taken for sequencing was blood. This clonotype originated in a woman aged 18-29 years with Graves' hyperthyroidism. This chain's CDR3 is CASSQEGRWNTEAFF. The CDR3 DNA follows: TGCGCCAGCAGCCAAGAAGGTCGATGGAACACTGAAGCTTTCTTT.